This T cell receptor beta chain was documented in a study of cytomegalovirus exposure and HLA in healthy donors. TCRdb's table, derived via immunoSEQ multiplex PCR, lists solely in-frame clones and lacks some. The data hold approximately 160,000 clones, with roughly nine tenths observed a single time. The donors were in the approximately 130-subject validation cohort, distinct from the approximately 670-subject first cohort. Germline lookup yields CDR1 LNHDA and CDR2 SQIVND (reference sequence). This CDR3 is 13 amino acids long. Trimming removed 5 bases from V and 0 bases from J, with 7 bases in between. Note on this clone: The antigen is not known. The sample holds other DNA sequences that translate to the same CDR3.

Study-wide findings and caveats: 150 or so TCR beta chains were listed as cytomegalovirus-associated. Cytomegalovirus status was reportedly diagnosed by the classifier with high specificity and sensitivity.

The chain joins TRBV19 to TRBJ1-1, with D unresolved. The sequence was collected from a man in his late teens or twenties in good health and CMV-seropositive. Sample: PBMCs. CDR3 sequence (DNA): TGTGCCAGTAGTTCGGGTCTGAACACTGAAGCTTTCTTT. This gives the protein CASSSGLNTEAFF.